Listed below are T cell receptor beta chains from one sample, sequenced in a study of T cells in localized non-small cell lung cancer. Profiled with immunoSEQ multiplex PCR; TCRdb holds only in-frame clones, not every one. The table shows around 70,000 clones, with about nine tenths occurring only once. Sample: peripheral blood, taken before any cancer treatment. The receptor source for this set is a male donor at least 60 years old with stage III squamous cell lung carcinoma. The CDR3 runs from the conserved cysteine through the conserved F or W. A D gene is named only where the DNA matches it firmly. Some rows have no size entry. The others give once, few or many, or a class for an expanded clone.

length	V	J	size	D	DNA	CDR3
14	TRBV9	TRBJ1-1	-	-	TGTGCCAGCAGCGTAGGGGCAGCGAACACTGAAGCTTTCTTT	CASSVGAANTEAFF
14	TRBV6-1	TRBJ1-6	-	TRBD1	TGTGCCAGCAGCAGAGACAGGGGCTTGTCACCCCTCCACTTT	CASSRDRGLSPLHF
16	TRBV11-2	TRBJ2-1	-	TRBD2	TGTGCCAGCAGCTCTAGACTAGCGGGGTCGGGGAATGAGCAGTTCTTC	CASSSRLAGSGNEQFF
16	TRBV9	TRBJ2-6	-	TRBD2	TGTGCCAGCAGCCCGGGACTAGCCGATGGGGCCAACGTCCTGACTTTC	CASSPGLADGANVLTF
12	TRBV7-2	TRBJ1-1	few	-	TGTGCCAGCAGTCTCATGAACACTGAAGCTTTCTTT	CASSLMNTEAFF
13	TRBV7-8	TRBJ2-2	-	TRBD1	TGTGCCAGCAGCCCTACAGGGGTCCGGGAGCTGTTTTTT	CASSPTGVRELFF
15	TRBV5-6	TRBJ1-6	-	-	TGTGCCAGCAGCCCCCGGGAGGGGCGCGTTTCACCCCTCCACTTT	CASSPREGRVSPLHF
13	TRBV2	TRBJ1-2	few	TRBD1	TGTGCCAGCAGTGATCGACAGGGCATTGGCTACACCTTC	CASSDRQGIGYTF
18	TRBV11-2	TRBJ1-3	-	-	TGTGCCAGCAGCTTAGTGGCGACAGGCTCTTCTTCTGGAAACACCATATATTTT	CASSLVATGSSSGNTIYF
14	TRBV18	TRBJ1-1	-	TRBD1	TGTGCCAGCTCACCAGGACAGGGGAACACTGAAGCTTTCTTT	CASSPGQGNTEAFF
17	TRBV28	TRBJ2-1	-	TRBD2	TGTGCCAGCAGTCCACCGCGCGGCGGTCCTTCGGGGGGTGAGCAGTTCTTC	CASSPPRGGPSGGEQFF
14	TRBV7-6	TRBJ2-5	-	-	TGTGCCAGCATGAGGGGGTCACAACAAGAGACCCAGTACTTC	CASMRGSQQETQYF
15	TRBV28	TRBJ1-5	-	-	TGTGCCAGCAGCCGCCGGGACTTTGGCAATCAGCCCCAGCATTTT	CASSRRDFGNQPQHF
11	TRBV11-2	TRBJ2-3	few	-	TGTGCCAGCAGCTTACCAGATACGCAGTATTTT	CASSLPDTQYF
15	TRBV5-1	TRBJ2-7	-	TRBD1	TGCGCCAGCAGCACACAGGGGGCCGCAGACTACGAGCAGTACTTC	CASSTQGAADYEQYF
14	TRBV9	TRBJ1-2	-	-	TGTGCCAGCAGCGCAGGTGGAGCTAACTATGGCTACACCTTC	CASSAGGANYGYTF
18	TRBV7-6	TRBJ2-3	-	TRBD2	TGTGCCAGCAGCTTAAGGCGAGCGGGGGGGGAGATCACAGATACGCAGTATTTT	CASSLRRAGGEITDTQYF
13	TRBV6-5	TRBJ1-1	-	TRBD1	TGTGCCAGCAGCGACCCCGGGACAGGGCGGGCTTTCTTT	CASSDPGTGRAFF
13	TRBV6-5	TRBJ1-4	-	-	TGTGCCAGCACCCTGGCCCTAAATGAAAAACTGTTTTTT	CASTLALNEKLFF
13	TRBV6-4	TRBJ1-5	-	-	TGTGCCAGCAGTGCGGAGGGAGGTCAGCCCCAGCATTTT	CASSAEGGQPQHF
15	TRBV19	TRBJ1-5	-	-	TGTGCCAGTAGTATAGACCAGGGAGGCAATCAGCCCCAGCATTTT	CASSIDQGGNQPQHF
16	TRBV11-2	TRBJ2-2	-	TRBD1	TGTGCCAGCAGCTTTGTACCGGGACAGCCATCCGGGGAGCTGTTTTTT	CASSFVPGQPSGELFF
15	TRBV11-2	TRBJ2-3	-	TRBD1	TGTGCCAGCAGCGTCGGGACAGGGGCCACAGATACGCAGTATTTT	CASSVGTGATDTQYF
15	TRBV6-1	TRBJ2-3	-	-	TGTGCCAGCACCCCCAGGGGAGCCTCCGCGGATACGCAGTATTTT	CASTPRGASADTQYF
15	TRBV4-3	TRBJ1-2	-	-	TGCGCCAGCAGCCAAGGGCGACAGGTAAACTATGGCTACACCTTC	CASSQGRQVNYGYTF
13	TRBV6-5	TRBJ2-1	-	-	TGTGCCAGCAGTTACTTCCGGGACCATGTGCAGTTCTTC	CASSYFRDHVQFF
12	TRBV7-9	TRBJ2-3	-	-	TGTGCCAGCAGCACCCATTTGGATACGCAGTATTTT	CASSTHLDTQYF
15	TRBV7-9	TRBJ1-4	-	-	TGTGCCAGCAGCTTAGGTCTGGGAGATTCACAAAAACTGTTTTTT	CASSLGLGDSQKLFF
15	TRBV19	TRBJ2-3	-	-	TGTGCCAGTAGCAAATACGAGGATGAAACAGATACGCAGTATTTT	CASSKYEDETDTQYF
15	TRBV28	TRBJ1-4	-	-	TGTGCCAGCAGTTTATCCAAAGGGAGAGCGGAAAAACTGTTTTTT	CASSLSKGRAEKLFF
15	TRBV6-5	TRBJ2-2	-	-	TGTGCCAGCAGACAAACGGGACAAAGAACCGGGGAGCTGTTTTTT	CASRQTGQRTGELFF
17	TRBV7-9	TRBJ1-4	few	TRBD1	TGTGCCAGCAGCTTAAATCGCCAGGGGGTGGCTAATGAAAAACTGTTTTTT	CASSLNRQGVANEKLFF
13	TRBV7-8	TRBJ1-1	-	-	TGTGCCAGCAGCTTAGGGCTATCGGGTAAAGCTTTCTTT	CASSLGLSGKAFF
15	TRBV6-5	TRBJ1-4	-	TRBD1	TGTGCCAGCAGTTACTCGACAGGGTTTAGTGAAAAACTGTTTTTT	CASSYSTGFSEKLFF
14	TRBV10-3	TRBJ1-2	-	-	TGTGCCATCAGTGAGGGCAGGGGAACTGACGGCTACACCTTC	CAISEGRGTDGYTF
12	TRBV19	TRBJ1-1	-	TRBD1	TGTGCCAGTAGTCGACAGGGCAGTGAAGCTTTCTTT	CASSRQGSEAFF
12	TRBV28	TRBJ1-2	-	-	TGTGCCAGCAGTTTATTGGAGGGGGGCTACACCTTC	CASSLLEGGYTF
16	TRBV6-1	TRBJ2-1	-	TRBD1	TGTGCCAGCAGTGAGATGGCGGGACAGGGTGGAAATGAGCAGTTCTTC	CASSEMAGQGGNEQFF
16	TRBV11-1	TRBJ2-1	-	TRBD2	TGTGCCAGCAGCTCCCCCGGGACTAGCGGGTACAATGAGCAGTTCTTC	CASSSPGTSGYNEQFF
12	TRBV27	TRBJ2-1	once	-	TGTGCCAGCAGGCGACAGTACAATGAGCAGTTCTTC	CASRRQYNEQFF
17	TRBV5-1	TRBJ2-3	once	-	TGCGCCAGCAGCTTATTTGAGAGTCCGACTTACACAGATACGCAGTATTTT	CASSLFESPTYTDTQYF
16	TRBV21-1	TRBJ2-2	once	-	TGTGCCAGCAGCAAAGTTAACGGGGGCAGGACCGGGGAGCTGTTTTTT	CASSKVNGGRTGELFF
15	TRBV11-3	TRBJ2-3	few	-	TGTGCCAGCAGCTTGTTTGCGGGGTCCACAGATACGCAGTATTTT	CASSLFAGSTDTQYF
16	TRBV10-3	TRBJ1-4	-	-	TGTGCCATCAGTGAAGGACAGCCGAGGGGAGAAGAAAAACTGTTTTTT	CAISEGQPRGEEKLFF
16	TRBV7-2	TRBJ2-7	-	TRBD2	TGTGCCAGCAGCTTAATAATAGCGGGGGGGCCCCTCGAGCAGTACTTC	CASSLIIAGGPLEQYF
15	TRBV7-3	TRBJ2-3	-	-	TGTGCCAGCAGCTTAAGCCCAGTTAGCACAGATACGCAGTATTTT	CASSLSPVSTDTQYF
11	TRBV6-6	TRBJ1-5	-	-	TGTGCCAGCAGCCCACAGAATCCCCAGCATTTT	CASSPQNPQHF
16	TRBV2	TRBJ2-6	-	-	TGTGCCAGCATTCGGTCAGGGAACTCTGGGGCCAACGTCCTGACTTTC	CASIRSGNSGANVLTF
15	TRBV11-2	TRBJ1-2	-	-	TGTGCCAGCAGCTTAGATCCGGGAACTAACTATGGCTACACCTTC	CASSLDPGTNYGYTF
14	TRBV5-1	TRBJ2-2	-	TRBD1	TGCGCCAGCAGCTTAACAGGGGGCATCGGGGAGCTGTTTTTT	CASSLTGGIGELFF
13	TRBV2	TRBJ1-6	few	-	TGTGCCTCCTATGGGGGGCTTAATTCACCCCTCCACTTT	CASYGGLNSPLHF
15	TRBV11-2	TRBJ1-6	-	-	TGTGCCAGCAGCTTGTCCGGGCCGGGTACCTCACCCCTCCACTTT	CASSLSGPGTSPLHF
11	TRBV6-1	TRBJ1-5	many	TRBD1	TGTGCCAGCAGTATGGGACAGGTCTTGCATTTT	CASSMGQVLHF